One sample yielded the 31 T cell receptor beta chains listed below, sequenced in a study of early stage breast cancer tumors. Assay: immunoSEQ multiplex PCR; the TCRdb copy retains only in-frame clones and omits some. The sample lists tens of thousands of clones; around 78% were seen once. The sample taken for sequencing was blood. The receptor source for this set is a person aged 35-49 years with breast cancer.

The V gene is TRBV7-9, the J gene TRBJ1-3; TRBD1 matches at 7 bases. This CDR3 is built from 15 residues. V was clipped by 4 bases and J by 4 bases; unmatched bases: 7. Germline loops: CDR1 SEHNR, CDR2 FQNEAQ (reference sequence). CDR3 DNA sequence: TGTGCCAGCAGCTCAGAGACAGGGCGAGGAAACACCATATATTTT. Translated: CASSSETGRGNTIYF. Full variable domain (missing parts from reference TRBV7-9 and TRBJ1-3): DTGVSQNPRHKITKRGQNVTFRCDPISEHNRLYWYRQTLGQGPEFLTYFQNEAQLEKSRLLSDRFSAERPKGSFSTLEIQRTEQGDSAMYLCASSSETGRGNTIYFGEGSWLTVV.

This clone was found a few times. The chain has TRBV5-1 and TRBJ2-3; D possibly corresponds to TRBD1 (6 bases). The CDR3 has 15 amino acids. With 0 bases removed from V and 1 base from J, the gap between germline ends came to 9 bases. CDR1 is SGHRS, CDR2 YFSETQ, per germline. The CDR3: CASSLGPGGTDTQYF. Written as DNA, the CDR3 is TGCGCCAGCAGCTTGGGTCCAGGGGGCACAGATACGCAGTATTTT.

This clone came up once. As DNA, the CDR3 is TGTGCCAGCAGCTATTGGTTTGTCGCGGCCAACGTCCTGACTTTC. Translating it yields CASSYWFVAANVLTF. The rearrangement joins TRBV7-9 to TRBJ2-6; no firm D call. The CDR3 has 15 amino acids. Deletions cut 4 bases from V and 6 bases from J, with 13 bases between. The germline V gene has CDR1 SEHNR and CDR2 FQNEAQ (reference sequence).

The V gene is TRBV4-2, the J gene TRBJ2-5; 10 bases fit TRBD2. The ends lost 4 bases at V and 3 bases at J; junction bases unmatched: 5. CDR1 LGHNA and CDR2 YNFKEQ come from the germline V gene. The CDR3 has 15 residues. The CDR3 spells CASSLRTSGKETQYF. The DNA for the CDR3 is TGTGCCAGCAGCCTCCGGACTAGCGGAAAAGAGACCCAGTACTTC.

The chain combines TRBV9 with TRBJ2-1; D gene unclear. The CDR3 length is 19 residues. V was cut by 0 bases and J by 0 bases, with 19 bases left in between. Germline assignment: CDR1 SGDLS and CDR2 YYNGEE. The CDR3 sequence is CASSVDPLLTQSSYNEQFF. The DNA for the CDR3 is TGTGCCAGCAGCGTAGATCCCCTTTTGACACAGAGCTCCTACAATGAGCAGTTCTTC. Variable domain in full (rest from reference TRBV9 and TRBJ2-1): DSGVTQTPKHLITATGQRVTLRCSPRSGDLSVYWYQQSLDQGLQFLIQYYNGEERAKGNILERFSAQQFPDLHSELNLSSLELGDSALYFCASSVDPLLTQSSYNEQFFGPGTRLTVL.

The V call is TRBV27, the J call TRBJ2-2; the D is unclear. Germline V gene lookup returns CDR1 MNHEY and CDR2 SMNVEV (reference sequence). V was clipped by 2 bases and J by 1 base, with 8 bases between them. The CDR3 spans 15 residues. The CDR3 region is CASSLRTLNTGELFF. The CDR3 DNA reads TGTGCCAGCAGTTTACGGACCCTGAACACCGGGGAGCTGTTTTTT.

V usage is TRBV6-1 and J usage is TRBJ2-1; the match to TRBD1 covers 8 bases. With V trimmed by 4 bases and J by 4 bases, 6 bases remained unmatched. Per the germline V gene, CDR1 is MNHNS and CDR2 is SASEGT. The CDR3 has 15 residues. This CDR3 is CASSARDRLYNEQFF. CDR3 DNA: TGTGCCAGCAGTGCCCGGGACAGGTTGTACAATGAGCAGTTCTTC.

The rearrangement uses TRBV7-9 and TRBJ2-1; 10 nucleotides agree with TRBD1. The junction had 1 base not matched to a gene; V was cut back by 1 base and J by 7 bases. Looked up from germline, CDR1 is SEHNR and CDR2 is FQNEAQ (reference sequence). The CDR3 runs 14 residues. The chain's CDR3 is CASSLGQGANEQFF. CDR3 DNA sequence: TGTGCCAGCAGCTTAGGACAGGGGGCTAATGAGCAGTTCTTC.

The rearrangement joins TRBV6-1 to TRBJ2-3; D ambiguous. The CDR3 loop spans 13 amino acids. V was cut by 2 bases and J by 7 bases, with 10 bases left in between. The germline V gene encodes CDR1 MNHNS and CDR2 SASEGT. The CDR3 DNA reads TGTGCCAGCAGTGAAAAGGCGGAAAATACGCAGTATTTT. Translated: CASSEKAENTQYF.

The rearrangement joins TRBV5-1 to TRBJ2-2; 10 positions agree with TRBD2. After removal of 0 bases from V and 1 base from J, the junction contained 6 bases not matched to a gene. Per the germline V gene, CDR1 is SGHRS and CDR2 is YFSETQ. The CDR3 has 18 amino acids. Here the CDR3 reads CASSLAASGGMNTGELFF. The DNA of the CDR3 is TGCGCCAGCAGCTTGGCGGCTAGCGGGGGTATGAACACCGGGGAGCTGTTTTTT.

This sequence joins TRBV11-2 and TRBJ2-7, with TRBD1 matching 8 bases. The CDR3 sequence is 14 residues long. V shed 4 bases, J shed 5 bases, and the junction held 7 bases outside the gene matches. CDR1 and CDR2 from the germline V gene are SGHAT and FQNNGV. The CDR3 region is CASSSGQGWDEQYF. In nucleotides, the CDR3 is TGTGCCAGCAGCTCCGGACAGGGCTGGGACGAGCAGTACTTC.

This rearrangement joins TRBV11-2 to TRBJ2-7; 9 bases are a match to TRBD1. This CDR3 is 13 amino acids long. Trimming took 8 bases from V and 2 from J; bases not matched to a gene: 4. Per the germline V gene, CDR1 is SGHAT and CDR2 is FQNNGV. The CDR3 coding sequence is TGTGCCAGCTCCGACAGGGGGGCCTACGAGCAGTACTTC. As protein: CASSDRGAYEQYF. Looking up the rest from reference TRBV11-2 and TRBJ2-7 gives the full variable domain: EAGVAQSPRYKIIEKRQSVAFWCNPISGHATLYWYQQILGQGPKLLIQFQNNGVVDDSQLPKDRFSAERLKGVDSTLKIQPAKLEDSAVYLCASSDRGAYEQYFGPGTRLTVT.

By share, this clone counts as medium-sized. The chain couples TRBV5-4 to TRBJ2-1, with D perhaps assigned TRBD1 or TRBD2 (6 bases each). This CDR3 has 16 amino acids. Germline V gives CDR1 SGHNT, CDR2 YYREEE (reference sequence). V lost 2 bases and J lost 7, with 19 bases in between. CDR3 sequence reads: CASSFQLGGLRNEQFF. The CDR3 DNA reads as TGTGCCAGCAGCTTCCAACTAGGGGGGTTACGGAATGAGCAGTTCTTC.

This chain joins TRBV4-1 and TRBJ2-7; TRBD2 matches 10 bases. The CDR3 contains 15 residues. Germline CDR1 is MGHRA and CDR2 is YSYEKL. V gave up 1 base and J gave up 3 bases; unmatched junction bases: 3. The CDR3 coding sequence is TGCGCCAGCAGCCAAGGGCCTAGCGGGGGCTACGAGCAGTACTTC. Protein sequence: CASSQGPSGGYEQYF.

The CDR3 DNA reads as TGTGCCAGCAGTCATTTAGCGGGCCTGATCAGGGAGACCCAGTACTTC. This encodes CASSHLAGLIRETQYF. The chain uses TRBV7-9 and TRBJ2-5, with TRBD2 matching 7 bases. Germline lookup yields CDR1 SEHNR and CDR2 FQNEAQ (reference sequence). The CDR3 is 16 amino acids. With 6 bases clipped from V and 5 bases from J, the junction kept 15 bases outside the gene matches.

This chain uses TRBV7-2 with TRBJ1-1; D is possibly TRBD1 (5 bases). V was trimmed by 2 bases and J by 1 base, leaving 8 bases between them. The CDR3 spans 14 residues. The V gene's germline CDR1 is SGHTA and CDR2 FQGNSA. Here the CDR3 reads CASSLWGKNTEAFF. The CDR3 region has the DNA TGTGCCAGCAGCTTATGGGGCAAGAACACTGAAGCTTTCTTT.

The chain employs TRBV6-5 and TRBJ2-7, with 9 bases identical to TRBD1. Germline assignment: CDR1 MNHEY and CDR2 SVGAGI. J gave up 9 bases and V 5 bases, and 14 bases lay outside the gene matches. The CDR3 is made up of 15 amino acids. CDR3 nucleotides: TGTGCCAGCAGTAGGGTCCCAGGACAGGGGTCGGGGCAGTACTTC. Its translation: CASSRVPGQGSGQYF.

The CDR3 nucleotides are TGTGCCAGCAGTTACTCGGGACTGGGAAACACCGGGGAGCTGTTTTTT. Translating it yields CASSYSGLGNTGELFF. V gene TRBV6-5 combines with J gene TRBJ2-2; TRBD2 is a possible D gene (6 bases). This CDR3 spans 16 amino acids. The germline V and J ends were trimmed by 0 bases and 2 bases, with 10 bases remaining between them. From germline, CDR1 is MNHEY and CDR2 SVGAGI.

V is TRBV4-1 and J is TRBJ2-4; 8 bases agree with TRBD1. The V gene end was trimmed by 4 bases and the J gene end by 4 bases; junction bases not matched to a gene: 6. The germline CDR1 and CDR2 sequences are MGHRA and YSYEKL. The CDR3 totals 15 residues. The CDR3 DNA reads TGCGCCAGCAGCCGCGCCGGGACAGGAAAAAACATTCAGTACTTC. It encodes CASSRAGTGKNIQYF.

This clone was observed a few times. The chain joins TRBV2 to TRBJ2-2; D is possibly TRBD1 (5 bases). Germline CDR1 is SNHLY and CDR2 is FYNNEI. This CDR3 comprises 13 residues. Trimming stripped 7 bases from V and 0 bases from J, with 6 bases between. CDR3 sequence: CASTRANTGELFF. DNA for the CDR3: TGTGCCAGCACCAGGGCGAACACCGGGGAGCTGTTTTTT.

The rearrangement links TRBV5-1 to TRBJ2-3; unclear D gene. In germline, CDR1 is SGHRS, CDR2 YFSETQ. The CDR3 contains 14 residues. V was trimmed by 1 base and J by 4 bases, leaving 10 bases between them. CDR3 nucleotide sequence: TGCGCCAGCAGCTTGACGGCCCCTGCAGATACGCAGTATTTT. Protein product: CASSLTAPADTQYF.

This chain links TRBV2 with TRBJ2-4; D unclear. V dropped 3 bases and J dropped 3 bases, with 9 bases sitting between them. The CDR3 is 14 residues long. Germline V gives CDR1 SNHLY, CDR2 FYNNEI. CDR3 loop: CASSEAQIKNIQYF. In nucleotides, the CDR3 is TGTGCCAGCAGTGAGGCGCAAATCAAAAACATTCAGTACTTC.

The chain uses TRBV5-1 and TRBJ2-5, with D uncertain. The V and J ends lost 3 bases and 4 bases respectively, with 16 bases between them. CDR1 and CDR2 (germline): SGHRS, YFSETQ. This CDR3 is 15 amino acids long. The CDR3 reads CASSYRPGAVETQYF. In nucleotides, the CDR3 is TGCGCCAGCAGCTATCGCCCGGGTGCTGTAGAGACCCAGTACTTC.

The rearrangement joins TRBV30 to TRBJ1-5, with 8 bases lining up with TRBD1. After removal of 1 base from V and 6 bases from J, the junction contained 5 bases not matched to a gene. Germline lookup yields CDR1 GTSNPN and CDR2 SVGIG (reference sequence). CDR3 size: 14 residues. CDR3 residues: CAWSGAGGGQPQHF. As DNA, the CDR3 is TGTGCCTGGAGTGGTGCAGGGGGCGGTCAGCCCCAGCATTTT.

The gene calls are TRBV6-4 and TRBJ1-1; 12 bases are a match to TRBD1. Germline lookup yields CDR1 MRHNA and CDR2 SNTAGT. Unmatched junction bases numbered 18, after V lost 2 bases and J lost 11 bases. CDR3 size: 18 residues. The CDR3 DNA is TGTGCCAGCAGTGACCGTCCCGGGACAGGGGGCGCGTTAATAAAGGCTTTCTTT. Protein sequence: CASSDRPGTGGALIKAFF.

The gene calls are TRBV9 and TRBJ2-7, with a weak D call TRBD1 (6 bases). The CDR3 runs to 14 residues. Trimming took 0 bases from V and 3 from J, leaving 10 bases between them. Germline lookup yields CDR1 SGDLS and CDR2 YYNGEE. Written as DNA, the CDR3 is TGTGCCAGCAGCGTAGACGGGACAAACTACGAGCAGTACTTC. Translation: CASSVDGTNYEQYF. The complete variable domain, with remaining parts taken from reference TRBV9 and TRBJ2-7, reads DSGVTQTPKHLITATGQRVTLRCSPRSGDLSVYWYQQSLDQGLQFLIQYYNGEERAKGNILERFSAQQFPDLHSELNLSSLELGDSALYFCASSVDGTNYEQYFGPGTRLTVT.

The table lists this clone with a count of one. The V and J genes are TRBV21-1 and TRBJ2-2; the D call TRBD1 from the table was never checked on the DNA. TRBV21-1 is shown as a pseudogene. This CDR3 region has 16 residues. CDR3 protein: CASSKAGTANTGELFF. In DNA form, the CDR3 reads TGTGCCAGCAGCAAAGCGGGGACAGCTAACACCGGGGAGCTGTTTTTT.

This clone was counted a few times. The V call is TRBV19, the J call TRBJ2-1; 7 bases agree with TRBD2. The junction had 16 bases not matched to a gene; V was cut back by 7 bases and J by 10 bases. The CDR3 contains 15 residues. The V gene's germline CDR1 is LNHDA and CDR2 SQIVND (reference sequence). In nucleotides, the CDR3 is TGTGCCAGTAAGCGGGGCGGAGGTTCGAGAGGAGAGCAGTTCTTC. This gives the protein CASKRGGGSRGEQFF.

This clone was picked up one time. One end of the junction varies from germline; a read error may be responsible. This rearrangement joins TRBV6-5 to TRBJ2-7; D is uncertain. This CDR3 comprises 13 residues. The germline gives CDR1 MNHEY, CDR2 SVGAGI. CDR3 residues: CASVGVDSYEQYF. CDR3 sequence (DNA): TGCGCCAGCGTAGGCGTCGATTCCTACGAGCAGTACTTC.

CDR3 sequence: CAGFPMGRDSYNEQFF. The CDR3 DNA reads TGTGCCGGTTTCCCAATGGGGCGAGATTCGTACAATGAGCAGTTCTTC. This chain links TRBV30 with TRBJ2-1; TRBD1 is a possible D gene (5 bases). The germline CDR1 and CDR2 sequences are GTSNPN and SVGIG (reference sequence). This CDR3 has 16 amino acids. V lost 8 bases and J lost 4, with 24 bases in between.

This clone came up once. The rearrangement joins TRBV5-4 to TRBJ2-5; 8 bases match TRBD1. Germline CDR1 and CDR2: SGHNT and YYREEE (reference sequence). With 0 bases clipped from V and 5 bases from J, the junction kept 12 bases outside the gene matches. CDR3 size: 17 residues. DNA for the CDR3: TGTGCCAGCAGCTTGGGCCCTTCAGGGGGCGCGGATGAGACCCAGTACTTC. Encoded protein: CASSLGPSGGADETQYF.